This TCR beta chain was obtained from a study of T cells in Graves' hyperthyroidism and ophthalmopathy. RNA transcripts gave rise to amplified TCR beta CDR3 regions. TCR CDR3 regions were first amplified by RT-PCR with HTBI primers. TCRdb processed the multiplex PCR reads anew with MiXCR; each CDR3 protein has one entry. The sample contains under 350,000 distinct CDR3 sequences, roughly an eighth of which appear only once. This clonotype was counted many times. The receptor was derived from a woman in her thirties or forties with Graves' hyperthyroidism. Material: blood.

The CDR3 bases are TGTGCCAGCAGCCCTTGGGGTTGGCTTCCCGCGAACACCGGGGAGCTGTTTTTT. Amino acid sequence: CASSPWGWLPANTGELFF. This chain uses TRBV12-3 or TRBV12-4 with TRBJ2-2; no firm D call. CDR3 length: 18 residues. The V and J ends lost 6 bases and 0 bases respectively, with 20 bases between them.